Described below is a single T cell receptor (beta chain) sequence and its context. Its specificity is not known. This sample was taken from a study of OX40 agonist ivuxolimab in advanced cancers. Background on the study: Patients assigned to dose escalation were diagnosed with hepatocellular carcinoma, melanoma, renal cell or head and neck cancer. Averaging 60 years in age, with a range of roughly 23 to 80, the cohort was approximately 84% male. General observations from the study: Relative to CD4+, CD8+ T cells held more expanded clones on average.

The assay was immunoSEQ multiplex PCR, and TCRdb's table has in-frame clones only and misses some. The table includes roughly 77,000 clones, around 92% detected once. The CDR3 covers 15 residues. Germline CDR1 is SGHAT and CDR2 is FQNNGV. The V end was cut by 4 bases, the J end by 0 bases, with 13 bases between. Baseline was the first blood sampling point, followed by cycle 4 day 1 and cycle 7 day 1. The clonotype comes from an adult with an advanced solid tumor such as melanoma, head and neck, liver or kidney cancer. Sample: CD4+ or CD8+ T cells sorted from blood, taken in a trial of the OX40 agonist ivuxolimab. The chain employs TRBV11-2 and TRBJ2-7, with unresolved D. CDR3 DNA sequence: TGTGCCAGCAGCTCTCAACATGGGCCCTCCTACGAGCAGTACTTC. This translates into CASSSQHGPSYEQYF.